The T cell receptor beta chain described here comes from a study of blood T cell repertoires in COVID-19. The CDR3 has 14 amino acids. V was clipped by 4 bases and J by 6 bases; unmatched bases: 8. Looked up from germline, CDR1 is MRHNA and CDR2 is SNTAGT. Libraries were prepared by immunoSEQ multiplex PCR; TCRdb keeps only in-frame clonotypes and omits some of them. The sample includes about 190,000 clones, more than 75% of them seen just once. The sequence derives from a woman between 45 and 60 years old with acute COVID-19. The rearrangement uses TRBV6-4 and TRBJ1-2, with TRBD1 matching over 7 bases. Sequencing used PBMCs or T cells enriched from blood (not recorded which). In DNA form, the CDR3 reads TGTGCCAGCAGTGTCTCGACAGGGTATCATGGCTACACCTTC. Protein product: CASSVSTGYHGYTF.